Presented here are 12 T cell receptor beta chains from one specimen sequenced in a study of cytomegalovirus exposure and HLA in healthy donors. Generated by immunoSEQ multiplex PCR, the TCRdb table keeps only in-frame clones and is missing some. This sample has some 140,000 clones, with 85% to 90% found just once. Sequencing input: PBMCs. The receptors shown here come from a woman aged 18-29 years in good health and CMV-seropositive.

The gene calls are TRBV10-3 and TRBJ2-7, with a weak D call TRBD2 (6 bases). CDR1 and CDR2 from the germline V gene are ENHRY and SYGVKD. The length of the CDR3 is 15 residues. Trimming took 5 bases from V and 1 from J, leaving 15 bases between them. The CDR3, as DNA: TGTGCCATCAGTCCTCGGGACTTTAGATCCTACGAGCAGTACTTC. Translation: CAISPRDFRSYEQYF.

The J gene is TRBJ2-7, the V gene TRBV7-2; tentatively, D is TRBD2 (6 bases). This CDR3 has 12 amino acids. Trimming removed 1 base at V and 7 bases at J, with 8 bases between. Germline values: CDR1 SGHTA, CDR2 FQGNSA. CDR3 DNA: TGTGCCAGCAGCTTAGACGCGGGAGAGCAGTACTTC. Residues: CASSLDAGEQYF. The entire variable domain, with the rest obtained from reference TRBV7-2 and TRBJ2-7, is as follows: GAGVSQSPSNKVTEKGKDVELRCDPISGHTALYWYRQSLGQGLEFLIYFQGNSAPDKSGLPSDRFSAERTGGSVSTLTIQRTQQEDSAVYLCASSLDAGEQYFGPGTRLTVT.

This chain links TRBV6-5 with TRBJ1-2; tentatively, D is TRBD1 (5 bases). Trimming shortened V by 7 bases and J by 8 bases, and 11 bases separated the two germline ends. CDR1 is MNHEY and CDR2 is SVGAGI in the germline V gene. The CDR3 contains 11 residues. CDR3 DNA: TGTGCCAGCACGGGGACTCAAGGCTACACCTTC. This codes for CASTGTQGYTF.

The chain joins TRBV6-5 to TRBJ1-1, with a tentative D call TRBD1 (5 bases). V gave up 0 bases and J gave up 4 bases, with 15 bases separating them. Germline CDR1 and CDR2: MNHEY and SVGAGI. The CDR3 runs 16 residues. CDR3 sequence: CASSYSTSGYFTEAFF. CDR3 DNA: TGTGCCAGCAGTTACTCGACGTCAGGGTATTTCACTGAAGCTTTCTTT.

The chain carries TRBV5-4 and TRBJ2-2, with D perhaps TRBD2 (5 bases). The CDR3 is 14 amino acids. The V end lost 0 bases, the J end lost 6 bases, and 9 bases lay between the germline ends. The germline CDR1 and CDR2 sequences are SGHNT and YYREEE (reference sequence). CDR3 loop: CASSLAGNPGELFF. The CDR3 DNA sequence: TGTGCCAGCAGCTTGGCCGGGAATCCCGGGGAGCTGTTTTTT.

The chain joins TRBV5-5 to TRBJ2-7; 8 bases are a match to TRBD1. CDR3 length: 13 amino acids. The junction had 3 bases not matched to a gene; V was cut back by 1 base and J by 6 bases. Germline CDR1 is SGHKS and CDR2 is YYEKEE (reference sequence). CDR3 protein: CASSLWTGIEQYF. CDR3 coding DNA: TGTGCCAGCAGCTTGTGGACAGGGATCGAGCAGTACTTC.

The V gene is TRBV6-5, the J gene TRBJ1-1; D is unclear. The germline V gene has CDR1 MNHEY and CDR2 SVGAGI. V shed 4 bases and J shed 1 base, with 10 bases lying between them. The CDR3 has 14 amino acids. Here the CDR3 DNA reads TGTGCCAGCAGTTCCCGGGAGGGGAACACTGAAGCTTTCTTT. Protein product: CASSSREGNTEAFF.

The chain recombines TRBV7-8 with TRBJ2-4; D is possibly TRBD2 (7 bases). This CDR3 is built from 20 residues. The V gene lost 4 bases and the J gene lost 6 bases, with 31 bases spanning the gap. Germline V gene sequence: CDR1 SGHVS, CDR2 FQNEAQ. CDR3 bases: TGTGCCAGCAGCTCCAGGCGGCGGGGGCTGGACGTCGGGGCAGGAAACATTCAGTACTTC. It yields the protein CASSSRRRGLDVGAGNIQYF.

This chain connects TRBV6-6 to TRBJ1-3; 8 nucleotides match TRBD1. Germline V gene data show CDR1 as MNHNY and CDR2 as SVGAGI (reference sequence). V lost 7 bases, J lost 4 bases, and 12 bases stayed unmatched. This CDR3 region has 16 residues. The CDR3 bases are TGTGCCAGCACTCCCGGACAGGGAAGAGTCGGAAACACCATATATTTT. It yields the protein CASTPGQGRVGNTIYF.

The V and J genes are TRBV18 and TRBJ2-4; D possibly corresponds to TRBD2 (6 bases). CDR3 length equals 18 residues. Trimming cost V 3 bases and J 3 bases, with 21 bases left between them. Germline V gives CDR1 KGHSH, CDR2 LQKENI. The CDR3 coding sequence is TGTGCCAGCTCACCCCCACCGGGGGAAGGACCCATCAAAAACATTCAGTACTTC. It translates to CASSPPPGEGPIKNIQYF. The whole variable domain, filled in from reference TRBV18 and TRBJ2-4, reads NAGVMQNPRHLVRRRGQEARLRCSPMKGHSHVYWYRQLPEEGLKFMVYLQKENIIDESGMPKERFSAEFPKEGPSILRIQQVVRGDSAAYFCASSPPPGEGPIKNIQYFGAGTRLSVL.

The chain employs TRBV28 and TRBJ2-7; 12 bases line up with TRBD1. This CDR3 has 17 amino acids. V dropped 2 bases and J dropped 0; count of bases not matched to a gene: 5. CDR1 is MDHEN, CDR2 SYDVKM, per germline. As DNA, the CDR3 is TGTGCCAGCAGTTTAGCCCCGGGACAGGGGGCCTCCTACGAGCAGTACTTC. It yields the protein CASSLAPGQGASYEQYF.

The chain links TRBV19 to TRBJ2-7; D might be TRBD2 (6 bases). V was trimmed by 3 bases and J by 3 bases, leaving 12 bases between them. This CDR3 contains 14 residues. Germline assignment: CDR1 LNHDA and CDR2 SQIVND (reference sequence). The CDR3, as DNA: TGTGCCAGTAGTATGTGGGGACTGGTCTACGAGCAGTACTTC. It yields the protein CASSMWGLVYEQYF.